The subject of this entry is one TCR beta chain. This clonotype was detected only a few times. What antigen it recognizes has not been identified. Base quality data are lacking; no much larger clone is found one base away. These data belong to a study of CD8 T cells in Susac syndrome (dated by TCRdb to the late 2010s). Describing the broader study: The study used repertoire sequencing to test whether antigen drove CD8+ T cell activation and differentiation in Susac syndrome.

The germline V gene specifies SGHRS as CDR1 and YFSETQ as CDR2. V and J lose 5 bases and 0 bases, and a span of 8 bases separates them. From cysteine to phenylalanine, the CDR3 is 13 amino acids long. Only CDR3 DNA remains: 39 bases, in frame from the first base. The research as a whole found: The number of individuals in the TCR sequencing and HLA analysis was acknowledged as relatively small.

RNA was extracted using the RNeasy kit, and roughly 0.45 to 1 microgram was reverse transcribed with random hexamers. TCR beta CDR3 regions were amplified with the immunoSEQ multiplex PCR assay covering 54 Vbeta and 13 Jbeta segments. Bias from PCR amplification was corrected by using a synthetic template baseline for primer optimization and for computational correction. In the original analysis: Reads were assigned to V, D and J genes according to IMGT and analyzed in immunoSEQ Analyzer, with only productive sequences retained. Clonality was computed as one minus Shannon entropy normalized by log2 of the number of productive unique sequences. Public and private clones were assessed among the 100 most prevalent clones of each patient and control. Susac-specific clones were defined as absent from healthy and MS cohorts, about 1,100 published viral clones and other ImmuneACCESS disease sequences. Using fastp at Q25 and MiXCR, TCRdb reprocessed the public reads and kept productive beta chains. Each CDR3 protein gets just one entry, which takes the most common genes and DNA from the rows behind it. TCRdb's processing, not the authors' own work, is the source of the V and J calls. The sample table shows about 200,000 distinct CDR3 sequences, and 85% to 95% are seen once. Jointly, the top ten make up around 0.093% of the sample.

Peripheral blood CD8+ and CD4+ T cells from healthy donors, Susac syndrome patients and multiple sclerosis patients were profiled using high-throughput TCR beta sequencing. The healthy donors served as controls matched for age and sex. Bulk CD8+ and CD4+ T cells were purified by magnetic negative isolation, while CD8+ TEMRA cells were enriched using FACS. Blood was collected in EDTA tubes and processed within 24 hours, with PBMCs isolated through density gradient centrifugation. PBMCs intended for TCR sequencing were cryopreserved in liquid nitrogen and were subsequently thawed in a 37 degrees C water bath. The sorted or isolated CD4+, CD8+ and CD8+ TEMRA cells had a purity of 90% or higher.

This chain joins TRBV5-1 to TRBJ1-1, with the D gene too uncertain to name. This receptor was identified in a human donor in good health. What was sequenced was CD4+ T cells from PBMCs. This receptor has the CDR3 CASREGVNTEAFF. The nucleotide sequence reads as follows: TGCGCCAGCAGGGAAGGAGTGAACACTGAAGCTTTCTTT. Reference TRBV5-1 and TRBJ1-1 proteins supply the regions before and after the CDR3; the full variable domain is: KAGVTQTPRYLIKTRGQQVTLSCSPISGHRSVSWYQQTPGQGLQFLFEYFSETQRNKGNFPGRFSGRQFSNSRSEMNVSTLELGDSALYLCASREGVNTEAFFGQGTRLTVV.